This T cell receptor (beta chain) was captured in a study of chemoradiotherapy in HPV16-positive cancers. Study-level results: In HPV16-positive patients, HPV-responsive T-cell expansion tracked better recurrence-free survival. The functional HPV-specific definition rests on just two HPV16-positive patients. During treatment, candidate HPV-specific clones and E7-related motifs expanded in tumor.

Repertoires were sampled repeatedly during chemoradiotherapy. The table came from immunoSEQ multiplex PCR; TCRdb's copy has only in-frame clones and leaves some out. Of 11,000 or so clones listed, around 80% are singletons. Remarks on this clone: Its target is unknown.

CDR1 and CDR2 from the germline V gene are MNHEY and SMNVEV (reference sequence). The V end was cut by 6 bases, the J end by 0 bases, with 14 bases between. This CDR3 has 16 amino acids. This receptor was identified in a human donor with HPV-associated anogenital cancer. Collection took place from a patient who underwent chemoradiotherapy. The V gene is TRBV27, the J gene TRBJ2-2; D is undetermined. CDR3 protein: CASSQQSPPNTGELFF. In DNA form, the CDR3 reads TGTGCCAGCAGCCAACAGTCCCCCCCGAACACCGGGGAGCTGTTTTTT.